This passage covers 11 T cell receptor beta chains from one sample sequenced in a study of human T cells and chemical hapten exposure. Each CDR3 protein is one row after TCRdb ran MiXCR on the RACE reads. This sample carries approximately 400,000 distinct CDR3 sequences, 4% to 5.5% of them seen once, and the ten largest clones take approximately 2.5%. Indicated time point: patch test 1, 2 weeks after DPC sensitization. Described treatment: therapeutic diphenylcyclopropenone sensitization with weekly scalp DPC. This specimen was whole blood, taken in connection with sensitization to the hapten diphenylcyclopropenone (DPC). The origin of the receptors is a woman aged 45 to 65 with alopecia areata. Some clones in this sample may be carry-over from other donors' samples.

This clonotype was observed at least ten times. The chain is built from TRBV27 and TRBJ2-7; the D gene is possibly TRBD2 (5 bases). The V gene's germline CDR1 is MNHEY and CDR2 SMNVEV (reference sequence). The CDR3 has 11 amino acids. V was pared by 10 bases and J by 5 bases, with 12 bases between. CDR3 sequence (DNA): TGTGCCACCTCCCGAGGGAACGAGCAGTACTTC. Translating gives CATSRGNEQYF.

This sequence joins TRBV4-2 and TRBJ2-7; 9 bases match TRBD1. This CDR3 region has 17 residues. The germline V gene has CDR1 LGHNA and CDR2 YNFKEQ. With V trimmed by 4 bases and J by 1 base, 11 bases remained unmatched. The CDR3 region has the DNA TGTGCCAGCAGCCGGGGGGCGCCGGGACAGGGTTCCTACGAGCAGTACTTC. Protein product: CASSRGAPGQGSYEQYF.

Ten or more counts support this clonotype. V and J are TRBV4-3 and TRBJ2-4; no firm D call. V lost 4 bases and J lost 7, with 11 bases in between. The germline V gene has CDR1 LGHNA and CDR2 YSLEER. The CDR3 runs 13 residues. CDR3 residues: CASSRTGRNIQYF. CDR3 DNA sequence: TGCGCCAGCAGCCGCACCGGTCGGAACATTCAGTACTTC.

V usage is TRBV27 and J usage is TRBJ2-2, with D uncertain. The length of the CDR3 is 17 residues. Germline values: CDR1 MNHEY, CDR2 SMNVEV (reference sequence). Trimming took off 4 bases at V and 7 bases at J, with 22 bases between the two ends. The CDR3 DNA reads as TGTGCCAGCAGTTATTCCCCTTACTCAACGGACGTCGGGGAGCTGTTTTTT. It yields the protein CASSYSPYSTDVGELFF.

The rearrangement joins TRBV7-9 to TRBJ1-5, with 8 bases matching TRBD1. The junction had 8 bases not matched to a gene; V was cut back by 5 bases and J by 5 bases. This CDR3 is 15 amino acids long. CDR1 is SEHNR and CDR2 is FQNEAQ in the germline V gene (reference sequence). Here the CDR3 DNA reads TGTGCCAGCAGCAAAAATACAGGGGGACATCAGCCCCAGCATTTT. Encoded protein: CASSKNTGGHQPQHF.

This clonotype was counted ten times or more. The chain has TRBV27 and TRBJ2-7; D uncertain. In germline, CDR1 is MNHEY, CDR2 SMNVEV (reference sequence). The CDR3 consists of 12 residues. V shed 5 bases and J shed 5 bases, with 10 bases lying between them. Here the CDR3 reads CASSAGSHEQYF. The CDR3 DNA sequence: TGTGCCAGCAGTGCCGGGTCTCACGAGCAGTACTTC.

The genes are TRBV11-2 and TRBJ2-3; weak D call: TRBD1 (6 bases). The CDR3 spans 13 residues. The germline V and J ends were trimmed by 5 bases and 4 bases, with 10 bases remaining between them. CDR1 is SGHAT and CDR2 is FQNNGV in the germline V gene. The CDR3 region is CASSRTGPDTQYF. The CDR3 nucleotides read TGTGCCAGCAGCCGTACAGGGCCAGATACGCAGTATTTT.

This clonotype has ten or more counts. The V and J genes are TRBV19 and TRBJ2-1; TRBD2 matches 15 bases. Trimming at V came to 3 bases and at J to 7 bases, leaving 1 base not matched to a gene. The CDR3 runs 15 residues. Germline V gene data show CDR1 as LNHDA and CDR2 as SQIVND (reference sequence). CDR3 protein: CASSMGTSGRNEQFF. The CDR3 DNA follows: TGTGCCAGTAGTATGGGGACTAGCGGGAGGAATGAGCAGTTCTTC. Variable domain in full (rest from reference TRBV19 and TRBJ2-1): DGGITQSPKYLFRKEGQNVTLSCEQNLNHDAMYWYRQDPGQGLRLIYYSQIVNDFQKGDIAEGYSVSREKKESFPLTVTSAQKNPTAFYLCASSMGTSGRNEQFFGPGTRLTVL.

This clonotype was recorded many times. The gene calls are TRBV12-3 or TRBV12-4 and TRBJ1-5, with D hard to call. The CDR3 extends over 13 amino acids. The V gene lost 0 bases and the J gene lost 6 bases, with 6 bases spanning the gap. CDR3 residues: CASSLAEGQPQHF. DNA for the CDR3: TGTGCCAGCAGTTTAGCGGAGGGTCAGCCCCAGCATTTT.

This clonotype has only a few counts. The rearrangement links TRBV6-1 to TRBJ2-7; 7 bases agree with TRBD1. The J segment lost 4 bases and the V segment lost 8 bases, leaving 14 bases of the junction unmatched. The length of the CDR3 is 15 residues. Germline V CDR1 and CDR2: MNHNS, SASEGT. The CDR3 protein is CASSTDAGGGYEQYF. The CDR3 DNA sequence: TGTGCCAGCTCTACGGATGCAGGGGGTGGGTACGAGCAGTACTTC.

The chain couples TRBV11-2 to TRBJ2-3; D call uncertain. The CDR3 sequence is 17 residues long. Looked up from germline, CDR1 is SGHAT and CDR2 is FQNNGV. Trimming stripped 1 base from V and 1 base from J, with 15 bases between. The CDR3 DNA is TGTGCCAGCAGCTTAGGGCAGCTGAATCGAGGCACAGATACGCAGTATTTT. Translated: CASSLGQLNRGTDTQYF.